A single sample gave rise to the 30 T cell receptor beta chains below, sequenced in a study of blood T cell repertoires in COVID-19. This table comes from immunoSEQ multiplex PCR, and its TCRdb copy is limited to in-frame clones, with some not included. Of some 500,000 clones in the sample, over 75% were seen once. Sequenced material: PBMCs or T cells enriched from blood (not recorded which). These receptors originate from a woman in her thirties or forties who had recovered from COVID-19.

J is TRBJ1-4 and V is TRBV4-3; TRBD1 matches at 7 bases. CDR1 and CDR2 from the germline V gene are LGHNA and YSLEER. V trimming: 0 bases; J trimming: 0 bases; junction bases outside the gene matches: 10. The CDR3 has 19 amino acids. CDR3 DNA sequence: TGCGCCAGCAGCCAAGATGGGTTTAGGGGGCCTGCAACTAATGAAAAACTGTTTTTT. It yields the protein CASSQDGFRGPATNEKLFF.

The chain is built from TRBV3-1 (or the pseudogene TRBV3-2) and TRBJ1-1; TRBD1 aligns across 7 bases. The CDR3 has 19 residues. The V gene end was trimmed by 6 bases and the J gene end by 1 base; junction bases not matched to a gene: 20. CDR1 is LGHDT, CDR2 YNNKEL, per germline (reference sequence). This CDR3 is CASSPIRGTAWPPNTEAFF. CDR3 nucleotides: TGTGCCAGCAGTCCCATTCGCGGGACAGCGTGGCCTCCGAACACTGAAGCTTTCTTT.

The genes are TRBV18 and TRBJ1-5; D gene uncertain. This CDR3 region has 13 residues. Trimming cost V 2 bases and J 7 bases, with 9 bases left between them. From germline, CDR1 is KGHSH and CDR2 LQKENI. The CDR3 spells CASSPTAEQPQHF. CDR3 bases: TGTGCCAGCTCACCAACTGCGGAACAGCCCCAGCATTTT.

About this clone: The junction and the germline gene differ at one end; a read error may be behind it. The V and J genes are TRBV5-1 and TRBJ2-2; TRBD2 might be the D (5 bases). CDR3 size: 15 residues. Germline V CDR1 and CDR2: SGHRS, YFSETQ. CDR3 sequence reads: CASSLRLTKTGELFF. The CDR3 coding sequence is TGCGCCAGCAGCCTAAGACTAACGAAAACCGGGGAGCTGTTTTTT.

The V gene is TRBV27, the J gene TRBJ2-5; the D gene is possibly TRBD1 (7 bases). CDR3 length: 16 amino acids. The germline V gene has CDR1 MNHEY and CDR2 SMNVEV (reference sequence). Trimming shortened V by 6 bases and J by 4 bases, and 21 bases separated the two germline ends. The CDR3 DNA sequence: TGTGCCAGCAGGACAGGGACTCGGCTTCACCCAGAGACCCAGTACTTC. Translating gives CASRTGTRLHPETQYF.

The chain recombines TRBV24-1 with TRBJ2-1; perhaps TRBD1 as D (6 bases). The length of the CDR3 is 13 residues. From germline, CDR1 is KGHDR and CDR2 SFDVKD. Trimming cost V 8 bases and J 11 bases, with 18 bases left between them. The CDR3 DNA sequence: TGTGCCACCAAACCCCGGGACAAGGGGAAGCAGTTCTTC. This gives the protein CATKPRDKGKQFF.

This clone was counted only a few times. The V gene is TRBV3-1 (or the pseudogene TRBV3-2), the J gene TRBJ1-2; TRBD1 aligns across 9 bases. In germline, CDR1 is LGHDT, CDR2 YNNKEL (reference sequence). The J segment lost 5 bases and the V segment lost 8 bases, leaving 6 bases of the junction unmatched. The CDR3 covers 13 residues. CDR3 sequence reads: CASGGQGYYGYTF. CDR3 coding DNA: TGTGCCAGCGGAGGACAGGGGTATTATGGCTACACCTTC.

CDR3 sequence (DNA): TGTGCCAGCAGCCAGAGGGCAGAATACTACAATGAGCAGTTCTTC. This translates into CASSQRAEYYNEQFF. This chain connects TRBV5-4 to TRBJ2-1; a possible D gene is TRBD2 (5 bases). Looked up from germline, CDR1 is SGHNT and CDR2 is YYREEE (reference sequence). The CDR3 covers 15 residues. V was trimmed by 4 bases and J by 3 bases, leaving 14 bases between them.

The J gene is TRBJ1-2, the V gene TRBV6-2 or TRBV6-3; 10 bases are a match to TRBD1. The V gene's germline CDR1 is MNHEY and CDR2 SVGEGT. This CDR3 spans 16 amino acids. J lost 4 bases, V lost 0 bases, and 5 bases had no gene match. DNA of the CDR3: TGTGCCAGCAGTTACTCGACAGGGGGCTCAGTCTATGGCTACACCTTC. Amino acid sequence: CASSYSTGGSVYGYTF.

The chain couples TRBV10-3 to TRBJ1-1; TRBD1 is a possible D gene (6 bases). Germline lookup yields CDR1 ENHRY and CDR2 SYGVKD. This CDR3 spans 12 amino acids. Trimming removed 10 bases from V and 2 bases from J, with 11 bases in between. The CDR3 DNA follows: TGTGCCACTCGGACAGATAACACTGAAGCTTTCTTT. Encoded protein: CATRTDNTEAFF.

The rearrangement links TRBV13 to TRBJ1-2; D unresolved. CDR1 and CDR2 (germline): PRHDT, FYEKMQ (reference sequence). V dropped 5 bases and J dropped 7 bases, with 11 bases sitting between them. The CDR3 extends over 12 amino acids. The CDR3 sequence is CASSSGGFGYTF. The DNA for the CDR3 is TGTGCCAGCAGCAGCGGAGGGTTTGGCTACACCTTC.

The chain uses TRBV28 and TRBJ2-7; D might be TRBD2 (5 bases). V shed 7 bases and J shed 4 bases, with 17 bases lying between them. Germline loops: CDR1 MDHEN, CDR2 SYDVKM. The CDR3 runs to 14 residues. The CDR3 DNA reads TGTGCCAGCACCACCCTCGGAGGATGGTACGAGCAGTACTTC. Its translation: CASTTLGGWYEQYF.

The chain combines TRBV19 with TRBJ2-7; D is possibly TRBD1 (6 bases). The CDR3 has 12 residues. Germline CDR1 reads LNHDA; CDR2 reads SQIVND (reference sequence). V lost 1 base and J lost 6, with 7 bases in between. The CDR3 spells CASSIGGGEQYF. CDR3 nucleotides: TGTGCCAGTAGTATAGGAGGGGGCGAGCAGTACTTC.

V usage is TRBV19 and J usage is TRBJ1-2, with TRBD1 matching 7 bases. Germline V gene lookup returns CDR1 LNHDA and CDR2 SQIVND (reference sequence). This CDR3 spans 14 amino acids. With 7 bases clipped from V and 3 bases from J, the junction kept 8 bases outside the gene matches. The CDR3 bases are TGTGCCAGTACCCCGCAGGGGGGATACTATGGCTACACCTTC. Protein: CASTPQGGYYGYTF.

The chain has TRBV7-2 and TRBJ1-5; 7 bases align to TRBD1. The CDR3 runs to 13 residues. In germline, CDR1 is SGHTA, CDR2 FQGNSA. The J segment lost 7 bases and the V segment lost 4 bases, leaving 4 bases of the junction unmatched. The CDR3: CASSSVQGQPQHF. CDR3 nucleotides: TGTGCCAGCAGCTCAGTACAGGGGCAGCCCCAGCATTTT.

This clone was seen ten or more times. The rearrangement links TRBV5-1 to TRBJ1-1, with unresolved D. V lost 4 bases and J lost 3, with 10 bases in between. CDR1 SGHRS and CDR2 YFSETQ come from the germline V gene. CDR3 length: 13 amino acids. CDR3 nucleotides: TGCGCCAGCAGCCCCGCGGGGTACACTGAAGCTTTCTTT. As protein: CASSPAGYTEAFF.

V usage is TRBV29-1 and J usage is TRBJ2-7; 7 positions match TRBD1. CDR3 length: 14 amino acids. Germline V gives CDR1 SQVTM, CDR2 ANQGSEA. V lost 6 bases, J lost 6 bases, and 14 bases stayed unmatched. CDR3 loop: CSVPTGAADFEQYF. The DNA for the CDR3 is TGCAGCGTGCCAACAGGGGCCGCAGACTTCGAGCAGTACTTC.

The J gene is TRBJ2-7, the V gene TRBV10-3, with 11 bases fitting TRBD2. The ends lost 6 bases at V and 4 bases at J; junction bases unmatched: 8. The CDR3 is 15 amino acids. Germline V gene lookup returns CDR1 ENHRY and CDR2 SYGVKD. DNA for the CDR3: TGTGCCATCAGGGACCCGGGACTAGCGGATTACGAGCAGTACTTC. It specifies CAIRDPGLADYEQYF.

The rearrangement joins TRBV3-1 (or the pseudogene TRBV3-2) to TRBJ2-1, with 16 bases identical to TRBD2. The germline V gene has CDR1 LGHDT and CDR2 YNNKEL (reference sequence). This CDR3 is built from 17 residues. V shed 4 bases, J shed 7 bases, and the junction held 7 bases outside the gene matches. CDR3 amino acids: CASSRGTSGRVGNEQFF. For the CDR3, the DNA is TGTGCCAGCAGCCGCGGGACTAGCGGGAGGGTTGGGAATGAGCAGTTCTTC.

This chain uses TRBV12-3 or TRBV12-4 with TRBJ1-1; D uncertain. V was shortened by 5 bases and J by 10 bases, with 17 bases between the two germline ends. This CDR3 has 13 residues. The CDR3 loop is CASSPSGWELAFF. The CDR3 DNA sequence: TGTGCCAGCAGTCCCTCGGGGTGGGAACTAGCTTTCTTT.

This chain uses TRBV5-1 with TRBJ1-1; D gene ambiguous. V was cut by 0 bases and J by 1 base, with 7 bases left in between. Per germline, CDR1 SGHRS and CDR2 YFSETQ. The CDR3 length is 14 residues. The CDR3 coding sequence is TGCGCCAGCAGCTTGGGCTACGGGAACACTGAAGCTTTCTTT. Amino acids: CASSLGYGNTEAFF.

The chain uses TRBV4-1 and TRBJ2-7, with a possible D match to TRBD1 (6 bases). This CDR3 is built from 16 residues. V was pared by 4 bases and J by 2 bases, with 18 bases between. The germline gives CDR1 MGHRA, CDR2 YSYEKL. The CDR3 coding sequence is TGCGCCAGCAGCCGCGGATTGCAGGGGCTCACCTACGAGCAGTACTTC. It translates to CASSRGLQGLTYEQYF.

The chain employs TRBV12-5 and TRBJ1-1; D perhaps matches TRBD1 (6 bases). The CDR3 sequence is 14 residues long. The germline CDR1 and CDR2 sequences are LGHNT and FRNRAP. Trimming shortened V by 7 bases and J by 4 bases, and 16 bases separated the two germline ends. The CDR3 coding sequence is TGTGCTAGTGCCTTGGGGCCCAGGGGCACTGAAGCTTTCTTT. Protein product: CASALGPRGTEAFF.

The CDR3 region is CASSWEQPQHF. The CDR3 DNA is TGTGCCAGCAGTTGGGAGCAGCCCCAGCATTTT. The gene calls are TRBV28 and TRBJ1-5; D remains unclear. In germline, CDR1 is MDHEN, CDR2 SYDVKM. CDR3 size: 11 residues. Trimming took 4 bases from V and 7 from J, leaving 5 bases between them.

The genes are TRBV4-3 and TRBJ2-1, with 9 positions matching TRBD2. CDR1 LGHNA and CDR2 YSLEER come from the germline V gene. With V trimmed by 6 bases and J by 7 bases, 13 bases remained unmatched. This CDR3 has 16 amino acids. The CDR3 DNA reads TGCGCCAGCAGTTACTGGCCGGCTAGCGGGGCGAATGAGCAGTTCTTC. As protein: CASSYWPASGANEQFF.

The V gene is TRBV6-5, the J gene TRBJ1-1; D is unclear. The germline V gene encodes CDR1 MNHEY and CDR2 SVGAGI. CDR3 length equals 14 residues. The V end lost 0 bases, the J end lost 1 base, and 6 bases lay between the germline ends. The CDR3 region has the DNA TGTGCCAGCAGTTACTCGGCGGGGAACACTGAAGCTTTCTTT. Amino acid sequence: CASSYSAGNTEAFF.

CDR3 sequence reads: CASSQTGDGANYGYTF. CDR3 nucleotides: TGTGCCAGCAGTCAGACAGGGGACGGGGCTAACTATGGCTACACCTTC. The rearrangement links TRBV4-2 to TRBJ1-2; TRBD1 matches 8 bases. This CDR3 comprises 16 residues. With V trimmed by 6 bases and J by 0 bases, 9 bases remained unmatched. The germline V gene encodes CDR1 LGHNA and CDR2 YNFKEQ.

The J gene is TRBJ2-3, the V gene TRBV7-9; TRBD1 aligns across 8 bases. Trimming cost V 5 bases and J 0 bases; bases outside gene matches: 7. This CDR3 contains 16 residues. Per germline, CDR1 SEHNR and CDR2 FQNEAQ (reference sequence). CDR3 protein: CASSLGQDLSTDTQYF. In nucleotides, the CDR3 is TGTGCCAGCAGCCTGGGACAGGACCTTAGCACAGATACGCAGTATTTT.

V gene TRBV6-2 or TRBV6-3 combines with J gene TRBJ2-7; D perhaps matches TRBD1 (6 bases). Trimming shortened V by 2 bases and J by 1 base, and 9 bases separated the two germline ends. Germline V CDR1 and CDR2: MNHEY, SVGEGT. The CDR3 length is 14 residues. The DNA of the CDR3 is TGTGCCAGCAGTTACGCGAGGGGGTCCTACGAGCAGTACTTC. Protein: CASSYARGSYEQYF.

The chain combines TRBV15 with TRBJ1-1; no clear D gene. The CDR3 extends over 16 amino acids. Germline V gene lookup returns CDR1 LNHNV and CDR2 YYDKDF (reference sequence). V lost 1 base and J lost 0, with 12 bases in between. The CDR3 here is CATSRVRDTMNTEAFF. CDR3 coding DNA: TGTGCCACCAGCAGAGTGAGAGATACTATGAACACTGAAGCTTTCTTT.